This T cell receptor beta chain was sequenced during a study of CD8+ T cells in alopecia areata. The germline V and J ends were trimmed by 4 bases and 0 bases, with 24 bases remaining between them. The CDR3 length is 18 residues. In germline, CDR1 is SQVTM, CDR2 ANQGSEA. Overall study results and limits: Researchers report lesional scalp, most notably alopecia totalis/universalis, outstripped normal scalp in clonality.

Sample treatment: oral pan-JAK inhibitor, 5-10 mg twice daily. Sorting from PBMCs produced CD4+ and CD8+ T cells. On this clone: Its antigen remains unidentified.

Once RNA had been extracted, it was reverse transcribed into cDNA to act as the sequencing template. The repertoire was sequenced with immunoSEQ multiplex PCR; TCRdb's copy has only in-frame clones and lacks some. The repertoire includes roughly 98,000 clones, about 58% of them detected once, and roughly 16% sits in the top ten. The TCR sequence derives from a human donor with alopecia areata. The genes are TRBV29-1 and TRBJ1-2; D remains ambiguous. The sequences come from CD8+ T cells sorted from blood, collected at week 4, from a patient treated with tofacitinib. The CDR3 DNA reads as TGCAGCGTTGTTGCCCCGCCCGCCCGGGGAGAGGCTAACTATGGCTACACCTTC. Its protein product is CSVVAPPARGEANYGYTF.